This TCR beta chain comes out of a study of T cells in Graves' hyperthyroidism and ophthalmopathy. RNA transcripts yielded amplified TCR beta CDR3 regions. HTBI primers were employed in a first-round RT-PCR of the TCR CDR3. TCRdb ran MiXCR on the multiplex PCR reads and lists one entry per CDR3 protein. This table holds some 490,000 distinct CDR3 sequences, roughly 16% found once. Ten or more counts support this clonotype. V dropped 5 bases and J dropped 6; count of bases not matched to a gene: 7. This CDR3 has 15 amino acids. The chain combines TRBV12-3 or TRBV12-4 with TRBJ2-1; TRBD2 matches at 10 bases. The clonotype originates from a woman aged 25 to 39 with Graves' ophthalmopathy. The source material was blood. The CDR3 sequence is CASSPAGGLSNEQFF. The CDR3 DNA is TGTGCCAGCAGTCCAGCGGGAGGGCTCTCCAATGAGCAGTTCTTC.